Sequencing of this TCR beta chain was carried out in a study of blood T cell repertoires in COVID-19. The overall study: T cells, B-cell-depleted T cells, or PBMCs provided the cDNA or gDNA that served as material.

The CDR3 contains 11 residues. The ends were cut back, 8 bases at V and 10 bases at J, with 9 bases in the middle. In the original workflow: Amplified reference gene primers provided the basis for estimating nucleated cell counts. The method was immunoSEQ multiplex PCR; TCRdb's version includes in-frame clones alone and lacks a portion of them. That table furnishes V, J and clone size, whereas the DNA furnished D and trimming. The sample has around 400,000 clones; over 85% are singletons. Ages ranged from about 18 to 89 years, with residence in about two dozen US areas. The J gene is TRBJ1-6, the V gene TRBV12-3 or TRBV12-4; the D gene is possibly TRBD1 (6 bases). The sequencing sample was made of PBMCs or T cells enriched from blood (not recorded which). The receptor comes from a woman under 40 who had recovered from COVID-19. CDR3 loop: CASGGHSPLHF. In DNA form, the CDR3 reads TGTGCCAGCGGGGGCCACTCACCCCTCCACTTT.